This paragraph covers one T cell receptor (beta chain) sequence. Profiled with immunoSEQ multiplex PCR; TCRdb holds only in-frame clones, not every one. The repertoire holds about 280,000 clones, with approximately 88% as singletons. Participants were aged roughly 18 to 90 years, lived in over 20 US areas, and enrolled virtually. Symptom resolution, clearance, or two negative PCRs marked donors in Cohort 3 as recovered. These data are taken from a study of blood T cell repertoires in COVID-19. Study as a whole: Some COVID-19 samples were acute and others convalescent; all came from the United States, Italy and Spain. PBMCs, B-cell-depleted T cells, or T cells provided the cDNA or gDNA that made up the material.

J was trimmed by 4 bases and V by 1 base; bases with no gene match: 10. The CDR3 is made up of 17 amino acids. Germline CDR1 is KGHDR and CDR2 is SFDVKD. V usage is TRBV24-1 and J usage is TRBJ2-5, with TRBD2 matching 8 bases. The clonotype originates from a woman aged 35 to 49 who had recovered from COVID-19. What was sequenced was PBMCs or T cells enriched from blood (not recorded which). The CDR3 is CATSDFTERESRETQYF. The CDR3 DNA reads TGTGCCACCAGTGATTTCACCGAGCGGGAGAGCCGAGAGACCCAGTACTTC.